Following are 20 T cell receptor beta chains from one sample sequenced in a study of T cell responses to AZD1222 COVID-19 vaccine (dated by TCRdb to the early 2020s). The time point label of this sample denotes: baseline before first vaccination. Libraries were constructed by the immunoSEQ multiplex PCR assay. The table comes from immuneACCESS by way of TCRdb, which keeps in-frame sequences with V and J called. Part of the clones is missing from these tables; in studies checked, under half for an unresolved V gene and the rest for unknown reasons. Counted in this sample were approximately 110,000 clones; roughly 89% of them appeared once. 4.4% of the sample belongs to the ten largest clones. The sample in question was peripheral blood, obtained on day 0 of AZD1222 vaccination. These receptors all stem from an adult in good health.

A note on this clone: In the same sample, other DNA sequences code for this CDR3. CDR3 sequence (DNA): TGTGCCAGCAGTCTTAGTGCTGGACAGGGGGCTTCCTACGAGCAGTACTTC. This encodes CASSLSAGQGASYEQYF. The V call is TRBV27, the J call TRBJ2-7; 11 bases are shared with TRBD1. Germline V gene data show CDR1 as MNHEY and CDR2 as SMNVEV (reference sequence). V lost 5 bases and J lost 1; bases outside the gene matches: 10. CDR3 length equals 17 residues.

The genes are TRBV19 and TRBJ1-1; D remains unclear. The V gene's germline CDR1 is LNHDA and CDR2 SQIVND (reference sequence). The V and J ends lost 6 bases and 1 base respectively, with 9 bases between them. The CDR3 runs 13 residues. CDR3 coding DNA: TGTGCCAGTAGCCGACTTGCGAACACTGAAGCTTTCTTT. Protein: CASSRLANTEAFF.

V is TRBV7-2 and J is TRBJ1-1, with D possibly TRBD1 on 5 matching bases. The CDR3 totals 14 residues. Trimming removed 5 bases from V and 1 base from J, with 11 bases in between. Germline V gene data show CDR1 as SGHTA and CDR2 as FQGNSA. The CDR3 here is CASSPGGTNTEAFF. The CDR3 nucleotides are TGTGCCAGCAGCCCGGGGGGAACGAACACTGAAGCTTTCTTT.

The chain recombines TRBV7-6 with TRBJ1-3; the D is unclear. Trimming took 0 bases from V and 0 from J, leaving 6 bases between them. The length of the CDR3 is 15 residues. CDR1 is SGHVS, CDR2 FNYEAQ, per germline. The DNA of the CDR3 is TGTGCCAGCAGCTTAGCCCCCGCCTCTGGAAACACCATATATTTT. It yields the protein CASSLAPASGNTIYF.

The CDR3, as DNA: TGTGCCAGCAGTTACCAGGGGACAGGGAGTCAGACCCAGTACTTC. It translates to CASSYQGTGSQTQYF. The chain carries TRBV6-5 and TRBJ2-5; 9 positions agree with TRBD1. Germline V gives CDR1 MNHEY, CDR2 SVGAGI. The CDR3 consists of 15 residues. The J segment lost 6 bases and the V segment lost 2 bases, leaving 7 bases of the junction unmatched.

The chain carries TRBV18 and TRBJ1-3; TRBD1 matches 7 bases. CDR1 and CDR2 from the germline V gene are KGHSH and LQKENI. The CDR3 is made up of 18 amino acids. V lost 3 bases to trimming and J lost 0 bases; unmatched junction nucleotides: 11. CDR3 residues: CASSPPSGTDFSGNTIYF. For the CDR3, the DNA is TGTGCCAGCTCACCTCCTTCCGGGACAGACTTCTCTGGAAACACCATATATTTT.

This clone was recorded once. The chain links TRBV5-4 to TRBJ2-1, with TRBD2 as a possible D gene (6 bases). The CDR3 is 15 residues long. V lost 2 bases, J lost 0 bases, and 9 bases lay in between. Germline lookup yields CDR1 SGHNT and CDR2 YYREEE (reference sequence). In nucleotides, the CDR3 is TGTGCCAGCAGCTTAGGACTAAGCTCCTACAATGAGCAGTTCTTC. It is translated as CASSLGLSSYNEQFF. The whole variable domain, filled in from reference TRBV5-4 and TRBJ2-1, reads ETGVTQSPTHLIKTRGQQVTLRCSSQSGHNTVSWYQQALGQGPQFIFQYYREEENGRGNFPPRFSGLQFPNYSSELNVNALELDDSALYLCASSLGLSSYNEQFFGPGTRLTVL.

The chain is built from TRBV2 and TRBJ2-1; 7 bases are a match to TRBD1. J was trimmed by 8 bases and V by 8 bases; bases with no gene match: 0. The CDR3 consists of 10 residues. The V gene's germline CDR1 is SNHLY and CDR2 FYNNEI. CDR3 nucleotides: TGTGCCAGCGACAGGGATGAGCAGTTCTTC. As protein: CASDRDEQFF.

For the CDR3, the DNA is TGTGCCAGCAGCTCAGGGGAAACTAATGAAAAACTGTTTTTT. Amino acids: CASSSGETNEKLFF. This chain joins TRBV6-5 and TRBJ1-4; tentative D call: TRBD1 (6 bases). Looked up from germline, CDR1 is MNHEY and CDR2 is SVGAGI. CDR3 size: 14 residues. Trimming shortened V by 6 bases and J by 1 base, and 9 bases separated the two germline ends.

The V gene is TRBV27, the J gene TRBJ2-1; possibly TRBD2 for D (6 bases). V was pared by 3 bases and J by 4 bases, with 13 bases between. This CDR3 comprises 15 residues. Looked up from germline, CDR1 is MNHEY and CDR2 is SMNVEV (reference sequence). CDR3 DNA: TGTGCCAGCAGTTTTAGGGCGGGAAATTACAATGAGCAGTTCTTC. Protein sequence: CASSFRAGNYNEQFF.

The V gene is TRBV6-4, the J gene TRBJ2-1; D tentatively fits TRBD1 or TRBD2 (5 bases each). The CDR3 covers 16 residues. Looked up from germline, CDR1 is MRHNA and CDR2 is SNTAGT. V lost 0 bases and J lost 7, with 16 bases in between. The CDR3: CASSDSGWDGANEQFF. For the CDR3, the DNA is TGTGCCAGCAGTGACTCAGGGTGGGACGGCGCGAATGAGCAGTTCTTC.

This chain joins TRBV11-2 and TRBJ2-1; D is perhaps TRBD1 (5 bases). The length of the CDR3 is 16 residues. CDR1 and CDR2 from the germline V gene are SGHAT and FQNNGV. Trimming removed 5 bases at V and 4 bases at J, with 18 bases between. CDR3 sequence reads: CASSHPIGHRYNEQFF. As DNA, the CDR3 is TGTGCCAGCAGCCACCCCATCGGACATAGATACAATGAGCAGTTCTTC.

This rearrangement joins TRBV4-1 to TRBJ1-3; 9 bases are shared with TRBD1. The V segment lost 5 bases and the J segment 8 bases; nucleotides outside the gene matches: 10. CDR3 length equals 15 residues. Germline CDR1 is MGHRA and CDR2 is YSYEKL. The CDR3 is CASSNRDRVIDTIYF. The CDR3 DNA sequence: TGCGCCAGCAGCAACCGGGACAGGGTTATCGACACCATATATTTT.

The CDR3 sequence: CASSLYRDTEAFF. CDR3 nucleotide sequence: TGTGCCAGCAGCTTATACAGGGACACTGAAGCTTTCTTT. J is TRBJ1-1 and V is TRBV11-3; D is possibly TRBD1 (6 bases). The germline V gene encodes CDR1 SGHNT and CDR2 YENEEA. Trimming left V 2 bases short and J 3 bases short, with 7 bases between. This CDR3 is built from 13 residues.

This clone appeared a few times. This rearrangement joins TRBV7-9 to TRBJ1-1, with D perhaps TRBD1 (5 bases). This CDR3 comprises 17 residues. V shed 3 bases and J shed 1 base, with 18 bases lying between them. The V gene's germline CDR1 is SEHNR and CDR2 FQNEAQ (reference sequence). CDR3 protein: CASSFSLGLAGNTEAFF. The CDR3 DNA sequence: TGTGCCAGCAGCTTCAGCCTGGGACTGGCAGGGAACACTGAAGCTTTCTTT.

This chain connects TRBV27 to TRBJ1-1; 8 bases are a match to TRBD1. Trimming removed 1 base from V and 4 bases from J; junction bases left unmatched: 8. Germline assignment: CDR1 MNHEY and CDR2 SMNVEV (reference sequence). The CDR3 sequence is 16 residues long. The DNA of the CDR3 is TGTGCCAGCAGTTTATACTCAGGGGGCGCCGGCACTGAAGCTTTCTTT. This gives the protein CASSLYSGGAGTEAFF.

This clone was observed a few times. The J gene is TRBJ2-7, the V gene TRBV10-2; 14 positions agree with TRBD2. The CDR3 is 14 amino acids. Germline-derived CDR1 and CDR2 are WSHSY and SAAADI. J was trimmed by 6 bases and V by 5 bases; bases with no gene match: 3. CDR3 nucleotide sequence: TGCGCCAGCAGTTTAGGACTAGCGGGAGGCGAGCAGTACTTC. Translating it yields CASSLGLAGGEQYF.

About this clone: At one end, the junction sequence differs from germline, possibly due to a read error. The chain couples TRBV25-1 to TRBJ2-5; D possibly uses TRBD1 or TRBD2 (5 bases each). CDR1 and CDR2 (germline): MGHDK, SYGVNS. This CDR3 region has 11 residues. CDR3 DNA sequence: TGTGCCAGCAGTGGAGGGACGGGATCAAACTTC. Protein: CASSGGTGSNF.

The chain combines TRBV27 with TRBJ1-5; 8 bases fit TRBD1. Germline-derived CDR1 and CDR2 are MNHEY and SMNVEV (reference sequence). Unmatched junction bases numbered 8, after V lost 5 bases and J lost 5 bases. The CDR3 sequence is 15 residues long. Here the CDR3 DNA reads TGTGCCAGCAGTCCATACAGGGGGGGAGATCAGCCCCAGCATTTT. Translating gives CASSPYRGGDQPQHF.

The chain employs TRBV27 and TRBJ2-7, with D tentatively TRBD2 (5 bases). Germline CDR1 MNHEY, CDR2 SMNVEV (reference sequence). This CDR3 region has 15 residues. V lost 4 bases to trimming and J lost 6 bases, with 19 bases between them. The CDR3 region has the DNA TGTGCCAGCAGTTCGCAGGCCGGGGTTGTGTTCGAGCAGTACTTC. It codes for CASSSQAGVVFEQYF.